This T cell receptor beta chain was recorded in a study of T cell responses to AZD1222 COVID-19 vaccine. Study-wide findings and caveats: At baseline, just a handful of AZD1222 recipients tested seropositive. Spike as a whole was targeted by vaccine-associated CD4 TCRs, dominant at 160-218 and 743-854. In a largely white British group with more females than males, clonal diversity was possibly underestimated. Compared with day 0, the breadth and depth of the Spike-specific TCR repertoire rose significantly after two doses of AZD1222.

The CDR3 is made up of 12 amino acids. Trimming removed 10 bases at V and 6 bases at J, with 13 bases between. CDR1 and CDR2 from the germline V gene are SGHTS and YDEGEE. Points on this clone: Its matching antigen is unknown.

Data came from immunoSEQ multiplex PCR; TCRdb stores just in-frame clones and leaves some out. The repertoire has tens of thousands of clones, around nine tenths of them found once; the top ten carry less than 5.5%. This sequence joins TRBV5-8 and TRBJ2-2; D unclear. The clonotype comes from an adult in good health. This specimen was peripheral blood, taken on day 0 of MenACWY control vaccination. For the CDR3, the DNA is TGTGCCTGCAAGTTTGGACCCGGGGAGCTGTTTTTT. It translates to CACKFGPGELFF.